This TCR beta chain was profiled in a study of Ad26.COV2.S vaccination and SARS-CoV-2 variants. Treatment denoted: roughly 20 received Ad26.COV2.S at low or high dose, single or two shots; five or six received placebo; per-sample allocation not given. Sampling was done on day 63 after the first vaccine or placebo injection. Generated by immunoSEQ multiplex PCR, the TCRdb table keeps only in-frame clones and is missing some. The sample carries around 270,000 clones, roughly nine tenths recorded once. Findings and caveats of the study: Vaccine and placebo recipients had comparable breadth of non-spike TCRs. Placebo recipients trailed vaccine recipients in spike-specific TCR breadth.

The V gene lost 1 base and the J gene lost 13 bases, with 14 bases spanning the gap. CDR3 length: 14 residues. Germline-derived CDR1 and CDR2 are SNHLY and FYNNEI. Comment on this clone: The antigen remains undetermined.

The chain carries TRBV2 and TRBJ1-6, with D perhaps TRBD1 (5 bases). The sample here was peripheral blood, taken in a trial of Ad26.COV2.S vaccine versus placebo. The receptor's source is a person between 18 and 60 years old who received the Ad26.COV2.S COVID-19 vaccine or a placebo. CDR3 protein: CASSEGTFGFPLHF. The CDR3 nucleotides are TGTGCCAGCAGTGAAGGGACATTCGGTTTTCCCCTCCACTTT.